These 14 T cell receptor beta chains share one sample of origin, sequenced in a study of CD8 T cells in ankylosing spondylitis. TCRdb itself ran the 5' RACE reads through MiXCR, one entry per CDR3 protein. Of fewer than 750,000 distinct CDR3 sequences in the sample, roughly 20% were seen once. No antigen has been assigned to these receptors. Notes on the study in general: It appeared that ankylosing spondylitis blood was characterized by a TCR beta motif of eight highly homologous variants.

The sequenced sample consisted of blood, either unsorted or a sorted T cell fraction (not recorded which). These receptors were taken from a male donor with ankylosing spondylitis.

This chain joins TRBV10-3 and TRBJ2-3; D might be TRBD2 (5 bases). This CDR3 spans 14 amino acids. Trimming cost V 7 bases and J 2 bases, with 13 bases left between them. CDR1 is ENHRY, CDR2 SYGVKD, per germline. CDR3 DNA sequence: TGTGCCATCACCTCGGGGAAGACCACAGATACGCAGTATTTT. As protein: CAITSGKTTDTQYF.

This clonotype was seen more than once but under ten times. V is TRBV4-2 and J is TRBJ2-7; no definite D call. Germline CDR1 is LGHNA and CDR2 is YNFKEQ. The length of the CDR3 is 14 residues. Trimming took off 0 bases at V and 3 bases at J, with 9 bases between the two ends. CDR3 sequence: CASSQDFSIYEQYF. In nucleotides, the CDR3 is TGTGCCAGCAGCCAAGATTTCTCGATCTACGAGCAGTACTTC.

The CDR3 coding sequence is TGCGCCAGCAGCTTGCGACTGGGAGCCACCTACAATGAGCAGTTCTTC. This codes for CASSLRLGATYNEQFF. This chain joins TRBV5-1 and TRBJ2-1; weak D call: TRBD2 (5 bases). V was cut by 1 base and J by 2 bases, with 13 bases left in between. The CDR3 consists of 16 residues. CDR1 is SGHRS and CDR2 is YFSETQ in the germline V gene.

The CDR3 DNA is TGTGCCAGCAGTTACCACCGCCGACAGGGGGCTGGCAATGAGCAGTTCTTC. Protein product: CASSYHRRQGAGNEQFF. V and J are TRBV12-3 or TRBV12-4 and TRBJ2-1; 10 bases agree with TRBD1. CDR3 size: 17 residues. Losses at the gene ends were 4 bases for V and 6 bases for J; bases not matched to a gene: 12.

This chain uses TRBV20-1 with TRBJ2-1; the D call may be TRBD1 or TRBD2 (6 bases each). The CDR3 has 16 amino acids. V was trimmed by 6 bases and J by 1 base, leaving 19 bases between them. CDR1 is DFQATT and CDR2 is SNEGSKA in the germline V gene (reference sequence). For the CDR3, the DNA is TGCAGTGCCCCTAGCGCAGGGGCTAAGTCCTACAATGAGCAGTTCTTC. This translates into CSAPSAGAKSYNEQFF.

This clonotype has only a few counts. This chain links TRBV7-9 with TRBJ1-1; D gene uncertain. The germline CDR1 and CDR2 sequences are SEHNR and FQNEAQ (reference sequence). This CDR3 region has 15 residues. Deletions cut 3 bases from V and 2 bases from J, with 13 bases between. DNA of the CDR3: TGTGCCAGCAGCTTTGCGCGCGGCGGAAACACTGAAGCTTTCTTT. Encoded protein: CASSFARGGNTEAFF.

This clonotype occurred a few times. The V call is TRBV12-3 or TRBV12-4, the J call TRBJ1-1, with no clear D. The V gene lost 2 bases and the J gene lost 5 bases, with 12 bases spanning the gap. The CDR3 runs 14 residues. The CDR3 sequence is CASSLHGVVTEAFF. DNA for the CDR3: TGTGCCAGCAGTTTACATGGGGTCGTGACTGAAGCTTTCTTT.

This clonotype was recorded many times. V is TRBV12-3 or TRBV12-4 and J is TRBJ2-3; TRBD1 is a possible D gene (5 bases). The V and J ends lost 7 bases and 1 base respectively, with 15 bases between them. There are 15 residues in the CDR3. This CDR3 reads CASTSIGVGTDTQYF. In DNA, the CDR3 is TGTGCCAGCACCTCGATAGGGGTCGGCACAGATACGCAGTATTTT.

The J gene is TRBJ1-3, the V gene TRBV4-2, with D unresolved. The germline V gene has CDR1 LGHNA and CDR2 YNFKEQ. The V gene lost 4 bases and the J gene lost 0 bases, with 13 bases spanning the gap. This CDR3 comprises 16 residues. CDR3 in DNA: TGTGCCAGCAGCCTTCGGACGGAGAGCTCTGGAAACACCATATATTTT. Its translation is CASSLRTESSGNTIYF.

This clonotype was seen more than once but under ten times. V gene TRBV18 combines with J gene TRBJ1-6; possibly TRBD1 for D (6 bases). V shed 4 bases and J shed 0 bases, with 16 bases lying between them. The length of the CDR3 is 18 residues. CDR1 is KGHSH and CDR2 is LQKENI in the germline V gene. Here the CDR3 reads CASSRLRTDSSYNSPLHF. The CDR3 region has the DNA TGTGCCAGCTCACGGCTGAGGACAGACAGCTCCTATAATTCACCCCTCCACTTT. Full variable domain (outside the CDR3, taken from reference TRBV18 and TRBJ1-6): NAGVMQNPRHLVRRRGQEARLRCSPMKGHSHVYWYRQLPEEGLKFMVYLQKENIIDESGMPKERFSAEFPKEGPSILRIQQVVRGDSAAYFCASSRLRTDSSYNSPLHFGNGTRLTVT.

This clonotype was found a few times. The V and J genes are TRBV6-5 and TRBJ2-7; D remains ambiguous. The CDR3 totals 12 residues. Trimming cost V 10 bases and J 4 bases, with 14 bases left between them. Germline V gene lookup returns CDR1 MNHEY and CDR2 SVGAGI. In DNA form, the CDR3 reads TGTGCCACCCGACCGGACCAGTACGAGCAGTACTTC. Translated: CATRPDQYEQYF.

The table lists this clonotype with a few counts. The V gene is TRBV7-2, the J gene TRBJ1-1; the D gene is possibly TRBD1 (5 bases). The CDR3 consists of 15 residues. Trimming removed 2 bases at V and 4 bases at J, with 14 bases between. Per the germline V gene, CDR1 is SGHTA and CDR2 is FQGNSA. CDR3 coding DNA: TGTGCCAGCAGCTTATGGCCAGGGTCCAGCACTGAAGCTTTCTTT. Protein sequence: CASSLWPGSSTEAFF.

This clonotype was seen at least ten times. Sequence at one end of the junction differs from germline and may be a read error. The J gene is TRBJ1-1, the V gene TRBV5-1; 7 nucleotides match TRBD1. This CDR3 spans 14 amino acids. The germline V gene has CDR1 SGHRS and CDR2 YFSETQ. DNA for the CDR3: TGTGCCAGCAGCTTGGACAGGTTGAACACTGAAGCTTTCTTT. It specifies CASSLDRLNTEAFF. Variable domain in full (rest from reference TRBV5-1 and TRBJ1-1): KAGVTQTPRYLIKTRGQQVTLSCSPISGHRSVSWYQQTPGQGLQFLFEYFSETQRNKGNFPGRFSGRQFSNSRSEMNVSTLELGDSALYLCASSLDRLNTEAFFGQGTRLTVV.

The rearrangement links TRBV6-1 to TRBJ2-6; TRBD1 matches 7 bases. CDR1 and CDR2 from the germline V gene are MNHNS and SASEGT. V dropped 7 bases and J dropped 2; count of bases not matched to a gene: 2. CDR3 length: 14 amino acids. CDR3 region: CASIDRAGANVLTF. As DNA, the CDR3 is TGTGCCAGCATAGACAGGGCTGGGGCCAACGTCCTGACTTTC.